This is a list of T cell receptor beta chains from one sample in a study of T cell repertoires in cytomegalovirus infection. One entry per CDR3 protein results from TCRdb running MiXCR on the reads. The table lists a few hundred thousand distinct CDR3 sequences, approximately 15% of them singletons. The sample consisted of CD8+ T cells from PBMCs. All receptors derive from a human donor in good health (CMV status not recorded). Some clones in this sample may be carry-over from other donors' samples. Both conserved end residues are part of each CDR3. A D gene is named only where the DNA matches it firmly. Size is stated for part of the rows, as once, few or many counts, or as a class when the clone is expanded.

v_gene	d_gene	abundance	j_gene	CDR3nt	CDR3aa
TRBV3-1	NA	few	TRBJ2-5	TGTGCCAGCAGCTTCATCGGAGGGGGGCGAGCAGTAAACGGAGAGACCCAGTACTTC	CASSFIGGGRAVNGETQYF
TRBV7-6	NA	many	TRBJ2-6	TGTGCCAGCAGCTTAGTGCCGACCTTCTCGGACTCTGGGGCCAACGTCCTGACTTTC	CASSLVPTFSDSGANVLTF
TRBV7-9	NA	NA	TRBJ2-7	TGTGCCAGCAGCTTAGGACCGGGACACTCCTCCTACGAGCAGCACTTC	CASSLGPGHSSYEQHF
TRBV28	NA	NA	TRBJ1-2	TGTGCCAGCAGTTTATCCCTCAACTATGGCTACACCTTC	CASSLSLNYGYTF
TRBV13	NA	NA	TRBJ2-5	TGTGCCAGCTCGGACTCAACTACGACCCAGTACTTC	CASSDSTTTQYF
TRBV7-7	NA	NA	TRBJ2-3	TGTGCTAGCAGCCCCGGTCCCCGGGACACTGCACACACAGATACGCAGTATTTT	CASSPGPRDTAHTDTQYF
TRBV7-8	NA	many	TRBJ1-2	TGTGCCAGCAGTCCAGGGGTTCACCGTCAAATCTATGGCTACACCTTC	CASSPGVHRQIYGYTF
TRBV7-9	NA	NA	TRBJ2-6	TGTGCCACCGACGGTGATCCTGGGGCCAACGTCCTGACTTTC	CATDGDPGANVLTF
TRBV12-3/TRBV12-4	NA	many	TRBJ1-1	TGTGCCAGCAGTTCCCACCCTGCTCACACTGAAGCTTTCTTT	CASSSHPAHTEAFF
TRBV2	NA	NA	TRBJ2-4	TGTGCCAGCAGTGAAGCACAAGACGATATCGGAAACATTCAGTACTTC	CASSEAQDDIGNIQYF
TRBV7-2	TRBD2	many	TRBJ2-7	TGTGCCAGCAGCTTAGAGCGGGGGGGACCCTACGAGCAGTACTTC	CASSLERGGPYEQYF
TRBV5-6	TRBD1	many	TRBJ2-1	TGTGCCAGCAGCTTCGACAGGGTCGACTACAATGAGCAGTTCTTC	CASSFDRVDYNEQFF
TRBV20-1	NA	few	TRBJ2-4	TGCAGTGCTAATAGCCAAGGGGCTGGCGTGAACAAAAACATTCAGTACTTC	CSANSQGAGVNKNIQYF
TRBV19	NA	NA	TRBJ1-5	TGTGCCAGTAGTATAGTAGGGGACCCATCGGGGCAGCCCCAGCATTTT	CASSIVGDPSGQPQHF
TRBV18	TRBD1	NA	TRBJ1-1	TGTGCCAGCTCACCACCGGAGCAGGGGGGTCGAGACACTGAAGCTTTCTTT	CASSPPEQGGRDTEAFF
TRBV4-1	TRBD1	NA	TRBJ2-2	TGCGCCAGCAGCCAAGACCCGGGACAGGGGAGCACCGGGGAGCTGTTTTTT	CASSQDPGQGSTGELFF
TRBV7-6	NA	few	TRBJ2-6	TGTGCCAGCAGCTTAGAGTCGGCTTCTGGGGCCAACGTCCTGACTTTC	CASSLESASGANVLTF
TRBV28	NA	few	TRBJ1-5	TGTGCCACCCGTGGGGCCGGGGATCAGCCCCAGCATTTT	CATRGAGDQPQHF
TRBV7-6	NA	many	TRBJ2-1	TGTGCCAGCAGCACTTCGTGGAGGGGGCGGGGGACGGATGAGCAGTTCTTC	CASSTSWRGRGTDEQFF
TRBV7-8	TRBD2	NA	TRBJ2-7	TGTGCCAGCAGCCTCAGCGGGGGGCCGGGCGAGCAGTACTTC	CASSLSGGPGEQYF
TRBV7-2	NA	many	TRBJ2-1	TGTGCCAGCAGCTTAGAAGCGGCAACCTACAATGAGCAGTTCTTC	CASSLEAATYNEQFF
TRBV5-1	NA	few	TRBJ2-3	TGCGCCAGCAGCAACGGTCGCACAGATACGCAGTATTTT	CASSNGRTDTQYF
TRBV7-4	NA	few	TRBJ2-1	TGTGCCAGCAGCTCCAGCCGGACGGCCTACAATGAGCAGTTCTTC	CASSSSRTAYNEQFF
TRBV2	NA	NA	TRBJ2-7	TGTGCCAGCAGGAGTCGTGAGCAGTACTTC	CASRSREQYF
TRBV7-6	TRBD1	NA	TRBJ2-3	TGTGCCAGCAGCTCGACAGGGGTAGATACGCAGTATTTT	CASSSTGVDTQYF
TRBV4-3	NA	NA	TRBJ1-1	TGCGCCAGCAGCCCGGGTGGGCGCCCCCCCACTGAAGCTTTCTTT	CASSPGGRPPTEAFF
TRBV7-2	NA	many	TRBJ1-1	TGTGCCAGCAGCTTAGGTGGGATATTGGTGGGAGCTTTCTTT	CASSLGGILVGAFF
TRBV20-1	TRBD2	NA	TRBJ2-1	TGCAGTGCTAGAGATCGGACTAGCGGGGTTTACAATGAGCAGTTCTTC	CSARDRTSGVYNEQFF
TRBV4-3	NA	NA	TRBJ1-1	TGCGCCAGCACTGACGGGAATTTGAACACTGAAGCTTTCTTT	CASTDGNLNTEAFF
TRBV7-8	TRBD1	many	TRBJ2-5	TGTGCCAGCAGCTGGGGGGGACAGGGGGCCAGTGGGCAAGAGACCCAGTACTTC	CASSWGGQGASGQETQYF
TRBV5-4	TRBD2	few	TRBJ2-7	TGTGCCAGCAGCCCGCCCGGCGGGGGGTCCTACGAGCAGTACTTC	CASSPPGGGSYEQYF
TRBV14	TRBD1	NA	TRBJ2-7	TGTGCCAGCAGCCCCAGCCGACAGGGAGCCTACGAGCAGTACTTC	CASSPSRQGAYEQYF
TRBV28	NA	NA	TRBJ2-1	TGTGCCAGCACCCAGGGAATCGCCTACAATGAGCAGTTCTTC	CASTQGIAYNEQFF
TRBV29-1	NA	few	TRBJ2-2	TGCAGCGTTCTGCCGGGACTGGGGACCGGGGAGCTGTTTTTT	CSVLPGLGTGELFF
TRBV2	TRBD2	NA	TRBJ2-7	TGTGCCAGCAGCGGACTAGCCCACTACGAGCAGTACTTC	CASSGLAHYEQYF
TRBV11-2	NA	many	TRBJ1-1	TGTGCCAGCAGGCCCTTGCGGGCAGAGAACACTGAAGCTTTCTTT	CASRPLRAENTEAFF
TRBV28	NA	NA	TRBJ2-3	TGTGCCAGCAGTTTAGAACCCGGTGGCGACAGAAGCACAGATACGCAGTATTTT	CASSLEPGGDRSTDTQYF
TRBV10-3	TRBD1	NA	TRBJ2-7	TGTGCCATCAGTGATATTCCAGGGGGTTTAGCCTACGAGCAGTACTTC	CAISDIPGGLAYEQYF
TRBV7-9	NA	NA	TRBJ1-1	TGTGCCAGCAGCCCCCCGGGGGTTCCTGAAGCTTTCTTT	CASSPPGVPEAFF
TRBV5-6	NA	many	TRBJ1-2	TGTGCCAGCAGCTGGATTTCGGGAGGCGGAGATGGCTACACCTTC	CASSWISGGGDGYTF
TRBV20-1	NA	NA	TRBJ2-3	TGCAGTGCAGAAAACAGAAGAACTAGCACAGATACGCAGTATTTT	CSAENRRTSTDTQYF
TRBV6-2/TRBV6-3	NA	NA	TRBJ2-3	TGTGCCAGCAGTTACCACCGCACAGATACGCAGTATTTT	CASSYHRTDTQYF
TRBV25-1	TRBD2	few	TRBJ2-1	TGTGCCAGCAGTGAATGGTTTGGGTCTAGCGGGGGGCCCAATGAGCAGTTCTTC	CASSEWFGSSGGPNEQFF
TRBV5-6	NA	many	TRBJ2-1	TGTGCCAGCAGCTTAGGGGCGGCGGCCAATGAGCAGTTCTTC	CASSLGAAANEQFF
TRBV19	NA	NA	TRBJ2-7	TGTGCCAGTAAAACAGGCGATTTACCCTACGAGCAGTACTTC	CASKTGDLPYEQYF
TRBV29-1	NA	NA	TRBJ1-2	TGCAGCGTTGAAGCGGGGTCCTACGGCTACACCTTC	CSVEAGSYGYTF
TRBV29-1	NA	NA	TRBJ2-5	TGCAGCGTTGAAGGTGCTAGGGACCAAGAGACCCAGTACTTC	CSVEGARDQETQYF
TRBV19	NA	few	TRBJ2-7	TGTGCCAGTAGTATGTTAGGGTCCTCCTACGAGCAGTACTTC	CASSMLGSSYEQYF
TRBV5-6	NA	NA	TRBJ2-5	TGTGCCAGCAGCTTGCGGACAGTGGGAGAGACCCAGTACTTC	CASSLRTVGETQYF
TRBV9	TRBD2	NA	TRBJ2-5	TGTGCCAGCAGCGTCACTAGCGGGGGGCTACAAGAGACCCAGTACTTC	CASSVTSGGLQETQYF
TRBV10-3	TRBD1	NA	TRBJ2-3	TGTGCCATCAGTGAGAAGGGACAGGCGGGCACAGATACGCAGTATTTT	CAISEKGQAGTDTQYF
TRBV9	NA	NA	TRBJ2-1	TGTGCCAGCAGCCGTAGGGACCCCAGCTCCTACAATGAGCAGTTCTTC	CASSRRDPSSYNEQFF
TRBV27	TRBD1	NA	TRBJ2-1	TGTGCCAGCACCGGGCCAGGGGGCGGCCACAATGAGCAGTTCTTC	CASTGPGGGHNEQFF
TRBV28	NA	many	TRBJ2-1	TGTGCCAGCAGTTTTCCGGGTATCGCAGGGTTCCATGAGCAGTTCTTC	CASSFPGIAGFHEQFF
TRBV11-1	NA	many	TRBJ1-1	TGTGCCAGCAGCTTAACCCCAGGGCATGGAGTTATGAACACTGAAGCTTTCTTT	CASSLTPGHGVMNTEAFF
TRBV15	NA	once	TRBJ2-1	TGTACCACCAGCACCCTGGTGGCTTATTACAATGAGCAGTTCTTC	CTTSTLVAYYNEQFF